This record concerns one T cell receptor (beta chain) sequence. The data were taken from a study of CD8 T cells in Susac syndrome. Random hexamers primed reverse transcription of 0.5 to 1 ug RNA. TCRdb re-called the immunoSEQ multiplex PCR reads with MiXCR, one entry per CDR3 protein. The table has 130,000 to 150,000 distinct CDR3 sequences, 94% seen once. The sequence was obtained from a human donor in good health. Input material: CD8+ T cells from PBMCs.

As DNA, the CDR3 is TGTGCCAGCAGCGTAGAGTTTAGCACAGATACGCAGTATTTT. It is translated as CASSVEFSTDTQYF. The rearrangement uses TRBV9 and TRBJ2-3; D remains unclear. V was pared by 0 bases and J by 0 bases, with 5 bases between. This CDR3 is 14 amino acids long. In germline, CDR1 is SGDLS, CDR2 YYNGEE.